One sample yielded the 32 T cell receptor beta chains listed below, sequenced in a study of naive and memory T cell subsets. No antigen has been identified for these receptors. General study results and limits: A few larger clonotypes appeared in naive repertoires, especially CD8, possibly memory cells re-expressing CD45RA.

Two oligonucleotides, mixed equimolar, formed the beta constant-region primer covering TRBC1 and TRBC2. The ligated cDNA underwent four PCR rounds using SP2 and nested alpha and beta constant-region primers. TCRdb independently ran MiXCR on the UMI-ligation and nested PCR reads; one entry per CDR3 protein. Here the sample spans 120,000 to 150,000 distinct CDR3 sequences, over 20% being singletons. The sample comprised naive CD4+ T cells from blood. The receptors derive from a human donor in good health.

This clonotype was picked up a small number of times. This CDR3 is CASRPHGGSEQYF. The CDR3 DNA follows: TGTGCCAGCAGACCCCATGGGGGTAGCGAGCAGTACTTC. The chain recombines TRBV27 with TRBJ2-7, with D perhaps TRBD1 or TRBD2 (5 bases each). The CDR3 contains 13 residues. Germline loops: CDR1 MNHEY, CDR2 SMNVEV (reference sequence). The germline V and J ends were trimmed by 6 bases and 6 bases, with 15 bases remaining between them.

The CDR3 DNA reads TGTGCCAGCGGGTTACCCCCTAAGGAGCAGTTCTTC. Amino acids: CASGLPPKEQFF. This chain connects TRBV12-3 or TRBV12-4 to TRBJ2-1, with D uncertain. The CDR3 runs to 12 residues. Trimming took off 8 bases at V and 10 bases at J, with 15 bases between the two ends.

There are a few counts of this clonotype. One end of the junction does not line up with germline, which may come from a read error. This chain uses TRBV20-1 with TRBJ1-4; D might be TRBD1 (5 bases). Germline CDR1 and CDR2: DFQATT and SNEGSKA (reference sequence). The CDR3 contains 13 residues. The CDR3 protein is CSASQQASPITHF. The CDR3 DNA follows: TGCAGTGCTAGCCAACAGGCATCCCCCATCACCCATTTT.

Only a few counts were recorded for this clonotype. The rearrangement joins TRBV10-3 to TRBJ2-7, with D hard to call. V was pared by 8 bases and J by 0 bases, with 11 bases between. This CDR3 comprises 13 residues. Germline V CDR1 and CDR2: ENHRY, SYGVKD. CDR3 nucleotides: TGTGCCATCCTGGCAAACAGCTCCTACGAGCAGTACTTC. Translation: CAILANSSYEQYF.

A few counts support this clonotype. The CDR3 loop reads CASSKCGQKSSYNEQFF. For the CDR3, the DNA is TGTGCCAGCAGCAAATGTGGACAGAAGAGCTCCTACAATGAGCAGTTCTTC. V is TRBV21-1 and J is TRBJ2-1; no check of the table's D call, TRBD1, against the DNA was made. TRBV21-1 is termed a pseudogene. The CDR3 is made up of 17 amino acids.

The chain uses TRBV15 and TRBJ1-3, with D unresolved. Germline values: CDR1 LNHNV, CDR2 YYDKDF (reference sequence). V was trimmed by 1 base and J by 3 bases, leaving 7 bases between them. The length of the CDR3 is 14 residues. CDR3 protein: CATSRVDFGNTIYF. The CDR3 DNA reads TGTGCCACCAGCAGAGTAGACTTTGGAAACACCATATATTTT.

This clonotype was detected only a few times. The CDR3 sequence is CASSLVRGGKNTEAFF. The CDR3 bases are TGCGCCAGCAGCTTGGTCCGGGGCGGAAAGAACACTGAAGCTTTCTTT. The chain recombines TRBV5-1 with TRBJ1-1, with TRBD1 as a possible D gene (5 bases). The CDR3 is 16 residues long. CDR1 and CDR2 from the germline V gene are SGHRS and YFSETQ. V lost 0 bases, J lost 1 base, and 13 bases lay in between.

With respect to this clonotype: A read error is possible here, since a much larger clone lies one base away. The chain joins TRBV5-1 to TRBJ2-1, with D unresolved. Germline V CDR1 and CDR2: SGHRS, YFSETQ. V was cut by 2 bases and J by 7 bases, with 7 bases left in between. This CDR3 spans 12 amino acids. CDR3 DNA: TGCGCCAGCAGCTTTGGTGAAAATGAGCAGTTCTTC. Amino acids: CASSFGENEQFF. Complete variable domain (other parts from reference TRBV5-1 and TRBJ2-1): KAGVTQTPRYLIKTRGQQVTLSCSPISGHRSVSWYQQTPGQGLQFLFEYFSETQRNKGNFPGRFSGRQFSNSRSEMNVSTLELGDSALYLCASSFGENEQFFGPGTRLTVL.

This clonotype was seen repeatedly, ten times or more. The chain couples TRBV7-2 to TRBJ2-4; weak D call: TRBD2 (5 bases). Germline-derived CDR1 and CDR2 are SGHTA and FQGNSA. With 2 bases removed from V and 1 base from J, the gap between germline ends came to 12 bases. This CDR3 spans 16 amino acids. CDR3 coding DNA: TGTGCCAGCAGCTTAAGTCTAGCTATGGCCAAAAACATTCAGTACTTC. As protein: CASSLSLAMAKNIQYF.

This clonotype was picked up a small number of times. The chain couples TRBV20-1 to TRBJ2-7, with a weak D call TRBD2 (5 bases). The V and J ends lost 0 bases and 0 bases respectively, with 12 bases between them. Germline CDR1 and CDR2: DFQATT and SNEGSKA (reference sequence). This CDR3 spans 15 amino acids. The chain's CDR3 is CSARDSRVSSYEQYF. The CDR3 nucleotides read TGCAGTGCTAGAGATTCGCGGGTCAGCTCCTACGAGCAGTACTTC.

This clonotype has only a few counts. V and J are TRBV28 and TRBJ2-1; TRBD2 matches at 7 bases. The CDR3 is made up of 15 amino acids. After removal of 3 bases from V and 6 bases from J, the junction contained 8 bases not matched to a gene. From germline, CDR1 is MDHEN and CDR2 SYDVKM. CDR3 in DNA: TGTGCCAGCAGTTTCCGGCGGTGGGAGGGCAATGAGCAGTTCTTC. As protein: CASSFRRWEGNEQFF.

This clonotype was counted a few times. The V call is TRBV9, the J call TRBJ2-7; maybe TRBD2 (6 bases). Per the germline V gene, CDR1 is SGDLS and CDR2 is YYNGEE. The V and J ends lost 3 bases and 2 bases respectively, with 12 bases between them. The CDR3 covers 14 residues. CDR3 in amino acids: CASSAVAAPYEQYF. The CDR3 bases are TGTGCCAGCAGCGCCGTAGCGGCTCCCTACGAGCAGTACTTC.

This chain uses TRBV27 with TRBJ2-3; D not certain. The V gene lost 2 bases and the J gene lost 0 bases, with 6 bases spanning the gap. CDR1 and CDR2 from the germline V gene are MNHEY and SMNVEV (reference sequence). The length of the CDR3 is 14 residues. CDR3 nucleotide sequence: TGTGCCAGCAGTTTAACGCTTAGCACAGATACGCAGTATTTT. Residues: CASSLTLSTDTQYF.

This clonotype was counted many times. CDR3 sequence (DNA): TGTGCCAGCAGCGCCCCGTGGGGGACAGCTTACGAGCAGTACTTC. This gives the protein CASSAPWGTAYEQYF. The chain is built from TRBV7-9 and TRBJ2-7; 7 nucleotides agree with TRBD1. In germline, CDR1 is SEHNR, CDR2 FQNEAQ (reference sequence). V dropped 5 bases and J dropped 4; count of bases not matched to a gene: 11. The CDR3 is 15 amino acids.

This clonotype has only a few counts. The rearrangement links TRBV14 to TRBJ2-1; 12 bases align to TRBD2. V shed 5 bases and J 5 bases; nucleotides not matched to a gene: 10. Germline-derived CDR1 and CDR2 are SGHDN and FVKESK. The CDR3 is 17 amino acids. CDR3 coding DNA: TGTGCCAGCAGCTCCCGGACTAGCGGGATGATAAACAATGAGCAGTTCTTC. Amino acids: CASSSRTSGMINNEQFF.

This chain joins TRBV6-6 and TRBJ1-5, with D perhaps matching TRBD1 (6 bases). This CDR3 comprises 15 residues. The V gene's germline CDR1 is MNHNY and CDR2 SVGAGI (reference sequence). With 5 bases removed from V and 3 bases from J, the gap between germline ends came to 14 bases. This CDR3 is CASSPAGAPNQPQHF. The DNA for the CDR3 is TGTGCCAGCAGTCCCGCGGGGGCCCCCAATCAGCCCCAGCATTTT.

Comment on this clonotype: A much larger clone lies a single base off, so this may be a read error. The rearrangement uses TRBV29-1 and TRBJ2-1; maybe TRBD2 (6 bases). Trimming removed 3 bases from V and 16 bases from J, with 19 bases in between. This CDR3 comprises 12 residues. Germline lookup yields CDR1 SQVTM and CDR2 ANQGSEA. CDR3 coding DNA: TGCAGCGTTGATGAGGGCTGGAGGGCCCGATTCTTC. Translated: CSVDEGWRARFF.

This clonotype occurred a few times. Written as DNA, the CDR3 is TGTGCCAGCAGTTCCGGGACTAGCGGGAGGAAGACCCAGTACTTC. Protein product: CASSSGTSGRKTQYF. This chain connects TRBV28 to TRBJ2-5; TRBD2 matches 15 bases. V trimming: 4 bases; J trimming: 6 bases; junction bases outside the gene matches: 3. CDR1 is MDHEN, CDR2 SYDVKM, per germline. The CDR3 loop spans 15 amino acids.

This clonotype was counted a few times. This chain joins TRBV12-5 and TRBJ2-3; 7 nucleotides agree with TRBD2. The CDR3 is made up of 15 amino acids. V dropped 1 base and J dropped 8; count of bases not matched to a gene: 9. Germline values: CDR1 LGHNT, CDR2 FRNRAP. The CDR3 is CASGLGIGGRLTQYF. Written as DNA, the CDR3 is TGTGCTAGTGGTTTGGGCATCGGGGGGAGACTTACGCAGTATTTT.

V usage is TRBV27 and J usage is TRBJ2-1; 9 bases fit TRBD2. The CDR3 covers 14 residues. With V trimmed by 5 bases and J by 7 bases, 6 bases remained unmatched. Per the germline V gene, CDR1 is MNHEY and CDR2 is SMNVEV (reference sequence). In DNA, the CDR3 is TGTGCCAGCAGTAAGGTAGCGGGAGAAAATGAGCAGTTCTTC. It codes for CASSKVAGENEQFF.

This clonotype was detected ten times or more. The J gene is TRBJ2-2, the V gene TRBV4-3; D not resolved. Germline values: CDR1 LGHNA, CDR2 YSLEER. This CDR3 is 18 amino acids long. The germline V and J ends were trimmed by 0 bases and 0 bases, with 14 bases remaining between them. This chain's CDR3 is CASSQDPYILSNTGELFF. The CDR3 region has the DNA TGCGCCAGCAGCCAAGATCCGTATATTCTCTCGAACACCGGGGAGCTGTTTTTT.

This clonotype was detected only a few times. The CDR3 is CASSQVDRGGEQYF. For the CDR3, the DNA is TGTGCCAGCAGCCAAGTTGACAGGGGGGGAGAGCAGTACTTC. The V call is TRBV3-1, the J call TRBJ2-7; 9 bases map to TRBD1. The J segment lost 7 bases and the V segment lost 1 base, leaving 5 bases of the junction unmatched. The CDR3 sequence is 14 residues long. Looked up from germline, CDR1 is LGHDT and CDR2 is YNNKEL (reference sequence).

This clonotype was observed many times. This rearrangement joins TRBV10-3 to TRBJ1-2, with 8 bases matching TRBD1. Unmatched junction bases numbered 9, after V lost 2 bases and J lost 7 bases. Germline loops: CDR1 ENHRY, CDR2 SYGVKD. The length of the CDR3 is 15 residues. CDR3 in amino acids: CAISEDRDRISGYTF. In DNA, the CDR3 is TGTGCCATCAGTGAGGATAGGGACAGGATCAGTGGCTACACCTTC.

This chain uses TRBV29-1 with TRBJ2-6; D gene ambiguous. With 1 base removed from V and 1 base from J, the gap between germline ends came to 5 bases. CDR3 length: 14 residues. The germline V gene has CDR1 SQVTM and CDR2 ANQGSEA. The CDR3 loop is CSVEGASGANVLTF. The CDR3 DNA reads TGCAGCGTTGAAGGGGCATCTGGGGCCAACGTCCTGACTTTC.

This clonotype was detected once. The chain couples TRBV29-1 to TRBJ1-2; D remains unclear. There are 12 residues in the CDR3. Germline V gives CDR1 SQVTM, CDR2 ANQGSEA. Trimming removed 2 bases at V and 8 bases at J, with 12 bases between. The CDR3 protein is CSVESEAAGYTF. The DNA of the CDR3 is TGCAGCGTTGAATCCGAGGCCGCGGGCTACACCTTC.

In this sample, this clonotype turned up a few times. This chain's CDR3 is CASSLMGRDTGELFF. Written as DNA, the CDR3 is TGTGCCAGCAGCCTAATGGGCCGGGACACCGGGGAGCTGTTTTTT. V gene TRBV7-9 combines with J gene TRBJ2-2; D is unclear. The CDR3 is 15 residues long. The germline gives CDR1 SEHNR, CDR2 FQNEAQ (reference sequence). Trimming removed 5 bases at V and 3 bases at J, with 13 bases between.

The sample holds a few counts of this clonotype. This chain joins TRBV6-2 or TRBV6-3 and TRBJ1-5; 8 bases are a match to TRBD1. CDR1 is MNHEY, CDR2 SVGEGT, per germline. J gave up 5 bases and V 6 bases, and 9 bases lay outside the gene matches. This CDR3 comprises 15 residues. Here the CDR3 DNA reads TGTGCCAGCAGGAGAGACAGGGGAGGAGATCAGCCCCAGCATTTT. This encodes CASRRDRGGDQPQHF.

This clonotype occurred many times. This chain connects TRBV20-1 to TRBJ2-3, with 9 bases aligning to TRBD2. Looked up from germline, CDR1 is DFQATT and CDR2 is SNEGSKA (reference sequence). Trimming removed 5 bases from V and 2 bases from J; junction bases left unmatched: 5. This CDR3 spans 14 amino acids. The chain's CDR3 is CSAFLAGLTDTQYF. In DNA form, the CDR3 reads TGCAGTGCTTTCCTAGCGGGACTCACAGATACGCAGTATTTT.

CDR3 sequence reads: CASSSLAGALHNEQFF. In DNA, the CDR3 is TGTGCCAGCAGCTCGTTAGCGGGAGCGCTCCACAATGAGCAGTTCTTC. V usage is TRBV7-3 and J usage is TRBJ2-1; 9 nucleotides line up with TRBD2. The V and J ends lost 4 bases and 5 bases, in that order; junction bases with no gene match: 9. There are 16 residues in the CDR3. Germline V gives CDR1 SGHTA, CDR2 FQGTGA.

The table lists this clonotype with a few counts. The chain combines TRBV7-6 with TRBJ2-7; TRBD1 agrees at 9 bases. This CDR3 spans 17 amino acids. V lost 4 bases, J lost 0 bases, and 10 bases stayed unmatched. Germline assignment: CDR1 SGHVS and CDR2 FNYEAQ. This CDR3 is CASSSGGQGTISYEQYF. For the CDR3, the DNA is TGTGCCAGCAGCTCGGGCGGACAGGGGACGATCTCCTACGAGCAGTACTTC. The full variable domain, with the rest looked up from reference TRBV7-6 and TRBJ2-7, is GAGVSQSPRYKVTKRGQDVALRCDPISGHVSLYWYRQALGQGPEFLTYFNYEAQQDKSGLPNDRFSAERPEGSISTLTIQRTEQRDSAMYRCASSSGGQGTISYEQYFGPGTRLTVT.

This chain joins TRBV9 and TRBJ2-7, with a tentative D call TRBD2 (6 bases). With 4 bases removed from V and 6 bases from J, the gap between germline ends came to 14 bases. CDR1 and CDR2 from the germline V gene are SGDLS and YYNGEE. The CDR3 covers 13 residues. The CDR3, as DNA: TGTGCCAGCAGCCCCGGGACTTCGGGCGAGCAGTACTTC. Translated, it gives CASSPGTSGEQYF.

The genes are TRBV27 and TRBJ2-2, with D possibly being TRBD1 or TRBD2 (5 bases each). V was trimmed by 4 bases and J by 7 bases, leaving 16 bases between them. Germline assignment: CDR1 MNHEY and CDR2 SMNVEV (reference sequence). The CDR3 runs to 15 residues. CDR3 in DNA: TGTGCCAGCAGTTCGGTGGGGCAAGGAGGCGGGGAGCTGTTTTTT. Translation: CASSSVGQGGGELFF.